This TCR beta chain emerged from a study of cytomegalovirus exposure and HLA in healthy donors. Study conclusions and caveats: Associated with cytomegalovirus, according to the listing, were around 160 TCR beta chains.

Each donor's status was that of a healthy bone marrow donor. With 2 bases removed from V and 4 bases from J, the gap between germline ends came to 8 bases. The CDR3 extends over 13 amino acids. Per the germline V gene, CDR1 is SGHAT and CDR2 is FQDESV (reference sequence). Note on this clone: Its specificity is not known.

In the PCR, 60 Vbeta and 13 Jbeta primers were used. Using immunoSEQ multiplex PCR, the repertoire was profiled, and TCRdb retains in-frame clones only, with some absent. The table has 150,000 to 200,000 clones, around 86% seen once; the top ten hold about 2.5%. Sequenced input: PBMCs. V usage is TRBV11-1 and J usage is TRBJ1-2; D ambiguous. The receptor comes from a male donor in good health and CMV-seronegative. CDR3 sequence reads: CASSLRGSYGYTF. Written as DNA, the CDR3 is TGTGCCAGCAGCTTAAGAGGGAGCTATGGCTACACCTTC. The full variable domain, its missing parts supplied by reference TRBV11-1 and TRBJ1-2, is EAEVAQSPRYKITEKSQAVAFWCDPISGHATLYWYRQILGQGPELLVQFQDESVVDDSQLPKDRFSAERLKGVDSTLKIQPAELGDSAMYLCASSLRGSYGYTFGSGTRLTVV.